The clone carrying this T cell receptor beta chain was found a few times. Its cognate antigen is unknown. This entry belongs to a study of regulatory T cells in long-lasting Graves disease. The study, taken as a whole, reports: Patients with persistent Graves' had lower TCR diversity than newly diagnosed patients. New patients shared some 980 public clonotypes, and persistent patients shared more, with around 2,600.

Relying on iRepertoire HTBI primers and Arm-PCR of CDR3 regions, the team built TCR beta libraries. In TCRdb, the multiplex PCR reads were re-called with MiXCR into one record per CDR3 protein. The table records roughly 500,000 distinct CDR3 sequences, roughly 21% of them present only once. V lost 0 bases, J lost 7 bases, and 12 bases lay in between. This CDR3 contains 13 residues. CDR1 and CDR2 (germline): DFQATT, SNEGSKA (reference sequence). Time point denoted: persistent/refractory GD, antithyroid drugs over 5 years with positive TRAb. PBMCs provided the RNA from which the TCR library was made. A roughly 8.1-milliliter sample of peripheral blood was drawn into EDTA tubes.

The sample here was peripheral blood mononuclear cells (PBMCs), taken when the disease was refractory, from a patient treated with antithyroid drugs. The TCR sequence derives from a female donor with Graves disease. This rearrangement joins TRBV20-1 to TRBJ1-1; the D is unclear. CDR3 sequence (DNA): TGCAGTGCTAGAGATCTTCGGACTAGTGAAGCTTTCTTT. Residues: CSARDLRTSEAFF.